Each of the 22 T cell receptor beta chains below was sequenced from the same sample in a study of blood T cells in healthy people across ages. It was with a sample-barcoded 5' primer and a J-beta primer mix that a second PCR of about 6 to 12 cycles was run. TCRdb re-derived calls from the 5' RACE reads in MiXCR, one entry per CDR3 protein. The sample records roughly 800,000 distinct CDR3 sequences, 58% being singletons. Material for sequencing was blood. Receptors were obtained from a man between 25 and 39 years old in good health.

The CDR3 nucleotides read TGTGCCACCAGCAGAGACCACCTTGTGGGTGAGCAGTTCTTC. Amino acids: CATSRDHLVGEQFF. V and J are TRBV15 and TRBJ2-1; no clear D. Per the germline V gene, CDR1 is LNHNV and CDR2 is YYDKDF (reference sequence). Trimming cost V 0 bases and J 9 bases, with 12 bases left between them. This CDR3 contains 14 residues.

The CDR3 sequence: CAISEGGPGGYRQYF. DNA of the CDR3: TGTGCCATCAGTGAGGGGGGACCAGGGGGATACCGGCAGTACTTC. The genes are TRBV10-3 and TRBJ2-7; 7 nucleotides agree with TRBD1. This CDR3 contains 15 residues. Per the germline V gene, CDR1 is ENHRY and CDR2 is SYGVKD. J gave up 9 bases and V 2 bases, and 13 bases lay outside the gene matches.

Remarks on this clonotype: Just one base apart from a much larger clone, this may be a read error. The chain links TRBV7-2 to TRBJ1-2, with D possibly matching TRBD1 (6 bases). The CDR3 sequence is 14 residues long. Germline V gene data show CDR1 as SGHTA and CDR2 as FQGNSA. CDR3: CASSLAQGSYGCTF. The DNA for the CDR3 is TGTGCCAGCAGCTTAGCACAGGGCAGCTATGGCTGCACCTTC.

A note on this clonotype: The CDR3 does not close with the conserved phenylalanine or tryptophan, likely indicating a read error. The chain carries TRBV2 and TRBJ2-1, with D tentatively TRBD2 (5 bases). The CDR3 runs to 14 residues. Trimming took 8 bases from V and 2 from J, leaving 13 bases between them. Per the germline V gene, CDR1 is SNHLY and CDR2 is FYNNEI. The CDR3 DNA is TGTGCCAGCGTTTCGGGGAATCCCTACAATGAGCAGTTCTTA. It specifies CASVSGNPYNEQFL.

The chain recombines TRBV6-1 with TRBJ1-2; the D gene is possibly TRBD1 (6 bases). CDR1 is MNHNS and CDR2 is SASEGT in the germline V gene. Trimming took 6 bases from V and 4 from J, leaving 15 bases between them. The CDR3 has 14 residues. CDR3 nucleotides: TGTGCCAGCAGGGACAGCGGACTCCCCTATGGCTACACCTTC. Translated, it gives CASRDSGLPYGYTF.

The V and J genes are TRBV27 and TRBJ2-5; 8 nucleotides line up with TRBD1. V shed 5 bases, J shed 11 bases, and the junction held 19 bases outside the gene matches. The CDR3 has 16 residues. Germline assignment: CDR1 MNHEY and CDR2 SMNVEV (reference sequence). The CDR3 coding sequence is TGTGCCAGCAGTCCCAACCCGGGACAGGCCTCGTGGGAGCAGTACTTC. It yields the protein CASSPNPGQASWEQYF.

The gene calls are TRBV29-1 and TRBJ2-5, with a weak D call TRBD1 (5 bases). The CDR3 sequence is 14 residues long. V lost 6 bases to trimming and J lost 2 bases, with 16 bases between them. The germline CDR1 and CDR2 sequences are SQVTM and ANQGSEA. The CDR3 DNA reads as TGCAGCGTCCAATCGGCAGGGATTCAAGAGACCCAGTACTTC. Its protein product is CSVQSAGIQETQYF.

This clonotype showed up just once. The chain links TRBV18 to TRBJ2-5; D possibly matches TRBD1 or TRBD2 (5 bases each). Looked up from germline, CDR1 is KGHSH and CDR2 is LQKENI. The germline V and J ends were trimmed by 0 bases and 4 bases, with 12 bases remaining between them. The CDR3 has 15 residues. The CDR3 nucleotides read TGTGCCAGCTCACCACCTTCCTCTGGGACAGAGACCCAGTACTTC. Its protein product is CASSPPSSGTETQYF.

V usage is TRBV28 and J usage is TRBJ2-7, with 9 bases aligning to TRBD1. CDR1 and CDR2 (germline): MDHEN, SYDVKM. V lost 7 bases, J lost 4 bases, and 11 bases stayed unmatched. This CDR3 is 15 amino acids long. This CDR3 reads CASTTGTGSPYEQYF. The CDR3 bases are TGTGCCAGCACTACCGGGACAGGGTCTCCATACGAGCAGTACTTC.

The chain links TRBV10-3 to TRBJ2-1, with TRBD1 identical over 10 bases. In germline, CDR1 is ENHRY, CDR2 SYGVKD. Trimming removed 2 bases from V and 7 bases from J; junction bases left unmatched: 5. This CDR3 has 15 amino acids. The CDR3 loop reads CAISEDRGLVNEQFF. For the CDR3, the DNA is TGTGCCATCAGTGAGGACAGGGGGCTTGTAAATGAGCAGTTCTTC.

In this sample, this clonotype turned up a few times. This sequence joins TRBV2 and TRBJ2-7, with TRBD2 identical over 9 bases. CDR1 SNHLY and CDR2 FYNNEI come from the germline V gene. V shed 3 bases, J shed 4 bases, and the junction held 4 bases outside the gene matches. The CDR3 sequence is 14 residues long. The CDR3 DNA is TGTGCCAGCAGTGACCTAGCGGGATGGTACGAGCAGTACTTC. This sequence encodes CASSDLAGWYEQYF.

The chain carries TRBV6-2 or TRBV6-3 and TRBJ2-5, with a tentative D call TRBD2 (5 bases). CDR1 MNHEY and CDR2 SVGEGT come from the germline V gene. The V end was cut by 2 bases, the J end by 3 bases, with 19 bases between. There are 17 residues in the CDR3. The CDR3 DNA reads TGTGCCAGCAGTTACACCACCCCCGGGAAACCAAAAGAGACCCAGTACTTC. It specifies CASSYTTPGKPKETQYF.

This clonotype was seen just once. The chain combines TRBV6-6 with TRBJ2-1, with 7 bases matching TRBD1. Losses at the gene ends were 5 bases for V and 10 bases for J; bases not matched to a gene: 14. The germline V gene has CDR1 MNHNY and CDR2 SVGAGI (reference sequence). The CDR3 has 15 amino acids. CDR3 DNA: TGTGCCAGCAGTCTTACCCGGGACAGAGCCTACGAGCAGTTCTTC. Protein: CASSLTRDRAYEQFF.

This clonotype was recorded a few times. The genes are TRBV7-9 and TRBJ1-2; D possibly corresponds to TRBD1 (5 bases). The V gene's germline CDR1 is SEHNR and CDR2 FQNEAQ (reference sequence). The V and J ends lost 2 bases and 5 bases respectively, with 12 bases between them. This CDR3 has 14 amino acids. In nucleotides, the CDR3 is TGTGCCAGCAGCTTAATGGGGGAATCTTATGGCTACACCTTC. Amino acid sequence: CASSLMGESYGYTF.

The V call is TRBV30, the J call TRBJ2-3, with D hard to call. The CDR3 length is 14 residues. The V end lost 2 bases, the J end lost 1 base, and 10 bases lay between the germline ends. Germline V gene lookup returns CDR1 GTSNPN and CDR2 SVGIG (reference sequence). This CDR3 reads CAWSYGFGTDTQYF. In DNA form, the CDR3 reads TGTGCCTGGAGTTATGGGTTCGGCACAGATACGCAGTATTTT. Full variable domain (remainder filled in from reference TRBV30 and TRBJ2-3): SQTIHQWPATLVQPVGSPLSLECTVEGTSNPNLYWYRQAAGRGLQLLFYSVGIGQISSEVPQNLSASRPQDRQFILSSKKLLLSDSGFYLCAWSYGFGTDTQYFGPGTRLTVL.

This clonotype was recorded a few times. Relative to the germline gene, one junction end is altered; a read error may explain this. The V and J genes are TRBV7-2 and TRBJ2-7, with D hard to call. The J call may be in error: the DNA end matches TRBJ2-5 better. Germline-derived CDR1 and CDR2 are SGHTA and FQGNSA. The CDR3 length is 14 residues. CDR3 sequence: CGSSLGHSPETQYF. The CDR3 nucleotides read TGTGGCAGCAGCTTGGGCCATTCACCAGAGACCCAGTACTTC.

This clonotype occurred a few times. This chain connects TRBV9 to TRBJ2-1; D call uncertain. CDR1 and CDR2 from the germline V gene are SGDLS and YYNGEE. This CDR3 comprises 15 residues. The ends were cut back, 0 bases at V and 1 base at J, with 8 bases in the middle. CDR3 region: CASSVDIGSYNEQFF. DNA for the CDR3: TGTGCCAGCAGCGTAGATATAGGGTCCTACAATGAGCAGTTCTTC. Full variable domain (rest looked up from reference TRBV9 and TRBJ2-1): DSGVTQTPKHLITATGQRVTLRCSPRSGDLSVYWYQQSLDQGLQFLIQYYNGEERAKGNILERFSAQQFPDLHSELNLSSLELGDSALYFCASSVDIGSYNEQFFGPGTRLTVL.

This rearrangement joins TRBV20-1 to TRBJ1-5; D remains unclear. Per germline, CDR1 DFQATT and CDR2 SNEGSKA (reference sequence). Trimming shortened V by 3 bases and J by 3 bases, and 15 bases separated the two germline ends. The CDR3 totals 15 residues. The CDR3 loop is CSASRATDFNQPQHF. The CDR3 DNA is TGCAGTGCTAGCCGGGCAACAGACTTCAATCAGCCCCAGCATTTT.

The genes are TRBV6-2 or TRBV6-3 and TRBJ2-7; TRBD2 agrees at 8 bases. This CDR3 has 16 amino acids. Germline CDR1 and CDR2: MNHEY and SVGEGT. V was clipped by 4 bases and J by 4 bases; unmatched bases: 12. The CDR3 region is CASSSLPSGREYEQYF. The CDR3 bases are TGTGCCAGCAGTTCGTTACCCTCCGGGAGGGAATACGAGCAGTACTTC.

This sequence joins TRBV2 and TRBJ1-5; D is uncertain. Germline V lookup: CDR1 SNHLY, CDR2 FYNNEI. V dropped 7 bases and J dropped 4 bases, with 17 bases sitting between them. There are 15 residues in the CDR3. The CDR3 bases are TGTGCCAGCAAGCTGGGGTCCGCGGGGAATCAGCCCCAGCATTTT. This sequence encodes CASKLGSAGNQPQHF.

This clonotype was seen more than once but under ten times. The V gene is TRBV12-3 or TRBV12-4, the J gene TRBJ2-4; 9 bases are a match to TRBD1. The CDR3 runs 13 residues. V shed 8 bases, J shed 13 bases, and the junction held 12 bases outside the gene matches. CDR3 DNA sequence: TGTGCCAGCGGAACAGGGGGCGGTTTGCAGCAGTACTTC. It yields the protein CASGTGGGLQQYF.

This clonotype was seen more than once but under ten times. The chain links TRBV20-1 to TRBJ2-5; D might be TRBD2 (5 bases). Trimming removed 6 bases from V and 4 bases from J, with 12 bases in between. In germline, CDR1 is DFQATT, CDR2 SNEGSKA (reference sequence). The CDR3 spans 12 residues. CDR3 in amino acids: CSAVGERETQYF. The CDR3 region has the DNA TGCAGTGCGGTTGGGGAGAGAGAGACCCAGTACTTC.